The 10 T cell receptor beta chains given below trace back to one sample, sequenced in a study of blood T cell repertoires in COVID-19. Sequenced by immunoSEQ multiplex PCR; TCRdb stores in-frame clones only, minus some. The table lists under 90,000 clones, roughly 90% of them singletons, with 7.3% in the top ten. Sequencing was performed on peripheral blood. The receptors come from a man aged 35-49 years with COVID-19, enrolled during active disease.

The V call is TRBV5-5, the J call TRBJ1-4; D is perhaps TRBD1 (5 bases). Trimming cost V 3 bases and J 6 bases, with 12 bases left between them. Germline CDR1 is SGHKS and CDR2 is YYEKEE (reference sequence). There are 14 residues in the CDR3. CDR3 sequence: CASSSTVNDEKLFF. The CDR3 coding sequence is TGTGCCAGCAGCTCGACAGTTAATGATGAAAAACTGTTTTTT. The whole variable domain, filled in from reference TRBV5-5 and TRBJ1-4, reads DAGVTQSPTHLIKTRGQQVTLRCSPISGHKSVSWYQQVLGQGPQFIFQYYEKEERGRGNFPDRFSARQFPNYSSELNVNALLLGDSALYLCASSSTVNDEKLFFGSGTQLSVL.

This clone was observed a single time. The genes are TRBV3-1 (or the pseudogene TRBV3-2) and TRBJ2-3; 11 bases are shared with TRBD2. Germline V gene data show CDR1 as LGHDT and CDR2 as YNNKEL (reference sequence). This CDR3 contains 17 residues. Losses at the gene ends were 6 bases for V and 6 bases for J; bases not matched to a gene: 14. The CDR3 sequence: CASSTPGASGGKDTQYF. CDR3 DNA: TGTGCCAGCAGTACCCCAGGGGCTAGCGGGGGGAAGGATACGCAGTATTTT.

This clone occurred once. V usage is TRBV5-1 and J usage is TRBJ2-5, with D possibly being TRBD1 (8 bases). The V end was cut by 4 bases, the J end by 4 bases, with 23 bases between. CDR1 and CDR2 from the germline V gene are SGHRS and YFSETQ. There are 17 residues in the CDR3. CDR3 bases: TGCGCCAGCAGCCTCTGGGGGGGACAGGCGGAGGGAGAGACCCAGTACTTC. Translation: CASSLWGGQAEGETQYF.

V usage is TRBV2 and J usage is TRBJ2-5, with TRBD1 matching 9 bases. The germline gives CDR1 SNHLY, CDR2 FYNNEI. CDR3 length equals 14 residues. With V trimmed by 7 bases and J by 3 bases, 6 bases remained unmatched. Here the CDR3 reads CASKGQGPKETQYF. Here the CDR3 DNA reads TGTGCCAGCAAGGGACAGGGCCCTAAAGAGACCCAGTACTTC.

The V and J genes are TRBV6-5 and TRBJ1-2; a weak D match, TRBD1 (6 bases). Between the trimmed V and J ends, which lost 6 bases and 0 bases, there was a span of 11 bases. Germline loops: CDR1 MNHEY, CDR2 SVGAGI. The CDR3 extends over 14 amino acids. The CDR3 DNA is TGTGCCAGCAGCAGACAGGCCCCTAACTATGGCTACACCTTC. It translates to CASSRQAPNYGYTF.

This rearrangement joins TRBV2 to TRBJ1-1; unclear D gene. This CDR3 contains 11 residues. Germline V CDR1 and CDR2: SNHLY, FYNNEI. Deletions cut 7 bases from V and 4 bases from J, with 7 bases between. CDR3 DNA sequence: TGTGCCAGCAACATCCTCACTGAAGCTTTCTTT. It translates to CASNILTEAFF. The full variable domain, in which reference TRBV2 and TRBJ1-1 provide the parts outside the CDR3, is EPEVTQTPSHQVTQMGQEVILRCVPISNHLYFYWYRQILGQKVEFLVSFYNNEISEKSEIFDDQFSVERPDGSNFTLKIRSTKLEDSAMYFCASNILTEAFFGQGTRLTVV.

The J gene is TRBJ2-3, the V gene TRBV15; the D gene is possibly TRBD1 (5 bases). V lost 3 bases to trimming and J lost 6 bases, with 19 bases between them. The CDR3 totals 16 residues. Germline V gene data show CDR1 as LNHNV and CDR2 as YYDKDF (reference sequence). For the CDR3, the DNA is TGTGCCACCAGCAGCCGGGCAGGGTCAGAGGTGGATACGCAGTATTTT. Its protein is CATSSRAGSEVDTQYF.

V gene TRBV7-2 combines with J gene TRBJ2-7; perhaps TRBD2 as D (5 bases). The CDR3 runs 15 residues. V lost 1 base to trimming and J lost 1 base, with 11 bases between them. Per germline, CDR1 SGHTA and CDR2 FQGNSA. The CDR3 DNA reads TGTGCCAGCAGCTTAGGATATACGGGGTCCTACGAGCAGTACTTC. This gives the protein CASSLGYTGSYEQYF.

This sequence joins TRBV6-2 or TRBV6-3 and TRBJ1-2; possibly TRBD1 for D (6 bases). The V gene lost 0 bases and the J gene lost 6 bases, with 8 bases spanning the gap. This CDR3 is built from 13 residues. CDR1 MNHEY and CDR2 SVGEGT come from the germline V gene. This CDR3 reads CASSYSTGNGYTF. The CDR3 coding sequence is TGTGCCAGCAGTTACTCGACAGGAAATGGCTACACCTTC.

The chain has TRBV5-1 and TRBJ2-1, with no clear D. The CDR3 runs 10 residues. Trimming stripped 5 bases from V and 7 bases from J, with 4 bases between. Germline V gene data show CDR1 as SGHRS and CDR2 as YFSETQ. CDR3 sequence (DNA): TGCGCCAGCAGTGAGAATGAGCAGTTCTTC. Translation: CASSENEQFF.